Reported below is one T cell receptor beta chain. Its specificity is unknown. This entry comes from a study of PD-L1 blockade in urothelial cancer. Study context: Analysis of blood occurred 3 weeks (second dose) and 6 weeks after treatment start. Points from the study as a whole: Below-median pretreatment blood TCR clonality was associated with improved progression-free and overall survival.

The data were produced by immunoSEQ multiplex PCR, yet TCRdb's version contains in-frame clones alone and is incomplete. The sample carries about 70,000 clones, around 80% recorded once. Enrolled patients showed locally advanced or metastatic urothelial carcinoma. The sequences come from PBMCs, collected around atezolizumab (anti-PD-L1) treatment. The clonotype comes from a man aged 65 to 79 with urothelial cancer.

The chain's CDR3 is CASSLATGIGSYEQYF. Here the CDR3 DNA reads TGTGCCAGCAGCTTAGCGACGGGGATCGGGTCCTACGAGCAGTACTTC. This rearrangement joins TRBV7-8 to TRBJ2-7, with D maybe TRBD2 (5 bases). With 0 bases removed from V and 1 base from J, the gap between germline ends came to 13 bases. The CDR3 runs to 16 residues. The germline V gene encodes CDR1 SGHVS and CDR2 FQNEAQ. Drawing the rest from reference TRBV7-8 and TRBJ2-7, the complete variable domain is GAGVSQSPRYKVAKRGQDVALRCDPISGHVSLFWYQQALGQGPEFLTYFQNEAQLDKSGLPSDRFFAERPEGSVSTLKIQRTQQEDSAVYLCASSLATGIGSYEQYFGPGTRLTVT.